The 8 T cell receptor beta chains given below trace back to one sample, sequenced in a study of glioma-infiltrating T cells after dendritic cell vaccination. Time point noted: after dendritic cell vaccination, including at tumor progression/relapse. The table came from immunoSEQ multiplex PCR; TCRdb's copy has only in-frame clones and leaves some out. The sample holds 80,000 to 100,000 clones, 65% to 85% seen once. Sequenced material: blood, taken after dendritic cell vaccination. All receptors derive from a human donor with glioblastoma.

The chain combines TRBV15 with TRBJ2-7; 9 bases match TRBD2. The CDR3 length is 15 residues. V lost 0 bases, J lost 3 bases, and 3 bases stayed unmatched. From germline, CDR1 is LNHNV and CDR2 YYDKDF (reference sequence). CDR3 nucleotides: TGTGCCACCAGCAGAGATGGCGGGAGGGACTACGAGCAGTACTTC. It is translated as CATSRDGGRDYEQYF.

V usage is TRBV29-1 and J usage is TRBJ1-2; TRBD1 aligns across 11 bases. From germline, CDR1 is SQVTM and CDR2 ANQGSEA. J was trimmed by 7 bases and V by 2 bases; bases with no gene match: 12. This CDR3 contains 16 residues. DNA for the CDR3: TGCAGCGTTGAATCGGGACAGGGGGTCTCAAGCTCTGGCTACACCTTC. It is translated as CSVESGQGVSSSGYTF.

The chain combines TRBV11-2 with TRBJ1-1; 7 bases map to TRBD1. The CDR3 sequence is 17 residues long. The J segment lost 4 bases and the V segment lost 2 bases, leaving 13 bases of the junction unmatched. CDR1 SGHAT and CDR2 FQNNGV come from the germline V gene. DNA for the CDR3: TGTGCCAGCAGCTTATTTGGTCTGGCAGGGGGGAGCACTGAAGCTTTCTTT. Translation: CASSLFGLAGGSTEAFF.

V is TRBV7-2 and J is TRBJ2-7; TRBD2 aligns across 7 bases. V dropped 5 bases and J dropped 0; count of bases not matched to a gene: 10. Germline assignment: CDR1 SGHTA and CDR2 FQGNSA. The CDR3 has 16 residues. This CDR3 is CASSLELAVSSYEQYF. The CDR3 nucleotides read TGTGCCAGCAGCCTCGAGCTAGCGGTGAGCTCCTACGAGCAGTACTTC.

The V gene is TRBV5-1, the J gene TRBJ2-7, with 8 positions matching TRBD1. With V trimmed by 4 bases and J by 5 bases, 5 bases remained unmatched. CDR1 is SGHRS, CDR2 YFSETQ, per germline. This CDR3 has 13 amino acids. CDR3 in DNA: TGCGCCAGCAGCGCCAGGACAGGGAACGAGCAGTACTTC. This encodes CASSARTGNEQYF.

V is TRBV7-6 and J is TRBJ2-5, with a tentative D call TRBD1 (6 bases). The V end lost 2 bases, the J end lost 3 bases, and 13 bases lay between the germline ends. Germline-derived CDR1 and CDR2 are SGHVS and FNYEAQ. The CDR3 runs to 15 residues. The CDR3 spells CASSLYGSGEETQYF. For the CDR3, the DNA is TGTGCCAGCAGCTTATACGGCTCAGGGGAAGAGACCCAGTACTTC.

This clone came up once. The rearrangement uses TRBV10-3 and TRBJ2-5; 8 nucleotides match TRBD2. Trimming cost V 10 bases and J 1 base; bases outside gene matches: 2. Germline V gives CDR1 ENHRY, CDR2 SYGVKD. This CDR3 comprises 12 residues. CDR3 sequence reads: CATGGTQETQYF. In DNA form, the CDR3 reads TGTGCCACGGGGGGGACCCAAGAGACCCAGTACTTC.

The chain combines TRBV29-1 with TRBJ2-3; 10 bases are a match to TRBD2. CDR1 and CDR2 (germline): SQVTM, ANQGSEA. The CDR3 runs to 14 residues. J was trimmed by 6 bases and V by 3 bases; bases with no gene match: 6. CDR3 nucleotides: TGCAGCGTTGACTCACTAGCGGGGCCGGATACGCAGTATTTT. It is translated as CSVDSLAGPDTQYF.